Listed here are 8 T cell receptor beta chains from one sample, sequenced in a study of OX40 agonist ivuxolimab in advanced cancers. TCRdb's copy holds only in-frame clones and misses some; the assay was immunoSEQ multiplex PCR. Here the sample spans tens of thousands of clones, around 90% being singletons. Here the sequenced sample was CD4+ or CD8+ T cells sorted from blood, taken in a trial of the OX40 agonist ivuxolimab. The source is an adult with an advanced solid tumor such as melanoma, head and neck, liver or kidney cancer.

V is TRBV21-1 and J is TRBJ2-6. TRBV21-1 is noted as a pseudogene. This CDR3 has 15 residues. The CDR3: CASPKRGAGANVLTF. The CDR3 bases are TGTGCCAGCCCGAAAAGAGGGGCTGGGGCCAACGTCCTGACTTTC.

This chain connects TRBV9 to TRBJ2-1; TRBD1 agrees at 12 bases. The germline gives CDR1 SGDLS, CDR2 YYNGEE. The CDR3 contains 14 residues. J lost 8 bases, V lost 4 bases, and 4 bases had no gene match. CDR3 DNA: TGTGCCAGCAGCCCCGGGACAGGGGGCCATGAGCAGTTCTTC. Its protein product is CASSPGTGGHEQFF.

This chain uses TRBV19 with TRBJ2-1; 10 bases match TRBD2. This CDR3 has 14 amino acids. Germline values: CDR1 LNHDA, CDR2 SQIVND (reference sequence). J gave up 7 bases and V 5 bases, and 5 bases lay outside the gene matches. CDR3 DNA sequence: TGTGCCAGTAGTCCAAGCGGGGGGGTAAATGAGCAGTTCTTC. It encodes CASSPSGGVNEQFF.

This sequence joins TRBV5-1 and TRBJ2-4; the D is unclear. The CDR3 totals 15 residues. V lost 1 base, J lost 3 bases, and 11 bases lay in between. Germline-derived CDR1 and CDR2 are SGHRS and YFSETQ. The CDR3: CASSLRPAHKNIQYF. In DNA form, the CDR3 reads TGCGCCAGCAGCTTGAGGCCAGCACACAAAAACATTCAGTACTTC. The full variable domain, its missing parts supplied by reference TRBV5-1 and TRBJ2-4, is KAGVTQTPRYLIKTRGQQVTLSCSPISGHRSVSWYQQTPGQGLQFLFEYFSETQRNKGNFPGRFSGRQFSNSRSEMNVSTLELGDSALYLCASSLRPAHKNIQYFGAGTRLSVL.

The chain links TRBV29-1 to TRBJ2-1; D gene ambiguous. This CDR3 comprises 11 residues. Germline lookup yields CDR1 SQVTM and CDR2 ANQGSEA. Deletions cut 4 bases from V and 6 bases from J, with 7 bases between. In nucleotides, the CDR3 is TGCAGCGTTGCCCACAGCAATGAGCAGTTCTTC. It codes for CSVAHSNEQFF.

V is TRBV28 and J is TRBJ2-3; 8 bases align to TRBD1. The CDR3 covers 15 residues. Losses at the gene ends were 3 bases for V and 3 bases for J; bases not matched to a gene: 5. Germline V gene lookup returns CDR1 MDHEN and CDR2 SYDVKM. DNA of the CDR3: TGTGCCAGCAGTTTTCGGACAGGGAGAACAGATACGCAGTATTTT. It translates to CASSFRTGRTDTQYF.

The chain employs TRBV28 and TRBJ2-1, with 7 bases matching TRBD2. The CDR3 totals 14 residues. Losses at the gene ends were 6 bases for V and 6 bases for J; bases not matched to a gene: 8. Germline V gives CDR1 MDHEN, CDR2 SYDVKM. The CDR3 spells CASSSEGEGNEQFF. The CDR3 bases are TGTGCCAGCAGCTCCGAAGGGGAGGGCAATGAGCAGTTCTTC.

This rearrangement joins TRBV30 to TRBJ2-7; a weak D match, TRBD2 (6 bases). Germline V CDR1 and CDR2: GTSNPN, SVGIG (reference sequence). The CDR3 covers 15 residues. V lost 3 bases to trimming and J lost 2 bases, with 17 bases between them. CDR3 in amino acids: CAWREPLGRPYEQYF. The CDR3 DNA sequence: TGTGCCTGGAGGGAACCCCTGGGGAGGCCCTACGAGCAGTACTTC.